The present entry profiles one T cell receptor (beta chain) with its context. This clonotype came up a few times. Its antigen is unknown. The input lacks base qualities; no much larger clone sits a single base away. The junction shows trimming of 4 bases on V and 1 base on J, and the gene matches do not reach 12 bases of it. Per the germline V gene, MNHEY is the CDR1 and SVGAGI is the CDR2. Inclusive of the bounding cysteine and phenylalanine, the CDR3 is 17 residues long. Just the 51-base CDR3 DNA is kept, in frame starting at base 1. These data belong to a study of vaccination and CD4 T cells after COVID-19 (dated by TCRdb to 2022 to 2024). With respect to the entire study: SARS-CoV-2 positivity had been established in the convalescent patients by nasal swab PCR, and mild disease was recorded in nine of these patients and severe disease in one. The convalescent cohort comprised six males and four females, including two Hispanic individuals, seven Caucasians, two Asians and one multiracial person. Post-COVID blood samples were collected from convalescent patients a median of around 100 days after diagnosis, with a range of roughly 30 to 170 days. Each participant got two doses of either the Pfizer-BioNTech BNT162b2 vaccine (n=8) or the Moderna mRNA-1273 vaccine (n=2). In under 13 COVID-19 convalescent patients and a few infection-naive healthy vaccine recipients, researchers compared the spike-specific CD4+ TCR repertoire from before mRNA vaccination with the repertoire from after. Overlapping spike peptide pools from SARS-CoV-2 and from the common cold coronaviruses HCoV-NL63, HCoV-OC43 and HCoV-229E were used as culture stimuli. Post-vaccine blood samples were collected a median of around 10 weeks after the second vaccine dose, ranging from about 12 to 250 days. Control cultures received a CEFX viral epitope pool as the positive control, an HIV-1 Nef peptide pool as the negative control, or no peptide.

Libraries were prepared through PCR. At the Johns Hopkins FTIC core, DNA from the cultured CD4+ T cells underwent TCR sequencing with the Oncomine TCR Beta short-read assay. Genomic DNA was extracted from the cultured CD4+ T cells with the QIAamp micro DNA kit. Oncomine TCR Beta libraries from cultured CD4+ T cells were pooled using unique dual indexes and sequenced on an Illumina iSeq 100. The study's processing was this. Non-productive sequences were removed, and CDR3s not starting with C, not ending with F or W, or shorter than 7 amino acids were discarded. Antigen-specific clonotypes were identified using the MANAFEST web application through comparison of peptide-stimulated wells with reference and other culture wells. For a clone to be called positive, the clone needed an FDR below 0.05, an odds ratio above 5, and a productive frequency above 0.1% in at least two of three replicate wells. Cross-reactive clonotypes were defined as significantly expanded in both SARS-CoV-2 spike wells and at least one common cold coronavirus spike condition. CDR3 homology was assessed with Levenshtein distances (stringdist) and unrooted phylogenetic trees (ape) in R version 3.6.1. TCRdb took the public reads, trimmed them with fastp at Q25, ran MiXCR for clone calling and kept in-frame beta chains. For every CDR3 protein sequence, its rows merge into one entry that carries the most common genes and DNA. The V and J calls here are based on TCRdb, not the publication. Within this sample are some 20,000 distinct CDR3 sequences, with more than 40% of them counted one time only. About 6.3% of the sample rests with the top ten.

Here is what the overall study found, with its caveats: Although the median number of SARS-CoV-2-reactive clonotypes went up from some 23 after infection to some 40 after vaccination, the increase was not significant. Of the vaccine-specific clones in convalescent patients, 304 of 307, or nearly all, reacted only to SARS-CoV-2 spike and did not cross-react with common cold coronaviruses. In convalescent patients, a median around 83% of post-vaccine SARS-CoV-2-reactive clones were detected only after vaccination, and vaccine-specific priming was suggested by this finding. The study included relatively few convalescent patients and did not analyze early timepoints after natural infection.

The sample's treatment or condition, from its label and the paper: roughly nine-day PBMC culture with coronavirus spike peptide pools or control peptides (ViraFEST assay). The study used the ViraFEST assay, which expanded antigen-specific T cells with peptide pools and then identified expanded clonotypes by TCR sequencing. The positive SARS-CoV-2 PCR tests of the convalescent patients were dated from March to December 2020, before the Alpha, Beta and Delta variants emerged in the United States. PBMCs were cultured at under 2.5 million per well in IMDM supplemented with about 5.5% human AB serum and 9 to 10 IU/ml IL-2, with approximately 9.2 ug/ml peptide pools added. Half of the culture medium was replaced with fresh IL-2-containing medium on days 3 and 7. After ten to eleven days of culture, CD4+ T cells were isolated by negative selection using the EasySep CD4+ T cell isolation kit. PBMCs were separated from whole blood using Ficoll-Paque Plus gradient centrifugation and then either used fresh or cryopreserved at -140C. Each culture condition was generally run in triplicate wells.

The TCR comes from a human donor who had recovered from COVID-19. This chain is built from TRBV6-5 and TRBJ1-2, with 7 junctional bases fitting TRBD1. Sequences were derived from CD4+ T cells from blood, cultured in vitro, sampled before SARS-CoV-2 vaccination. The DNA is TGTGCCAGCAGTTCCCCACGAACAGGGGCCCATAACTATGGCTACACCTTC. Translated, it gives CASSSPRTGAHNYGYTF.